This passage covers 19 T cell receptor beta chains from one sample sequenced in a study of blood T cell repertoires in COVID-19. Sequenced by immunoSEQ multiplex PCR; TCRdb stores in-frame clones only, minus some. The table lists roughly 150,000 clones, around 87% of them singletons. The sequenced sample was peripheral blood. All receptors come from a woman aged 80 or over with COVID-19, enrolled during active disease.

The chain joins TRBV11-2 to TRBJ2-5; TRBD2 matches 11 bases. The V and J ends lost 4 bases and 5 bases, in that order; junction bases with no gene match: 9. The CDR3 runs 16 residues. CDR1 is SGHAT, CDR2 FQNNGV, per germline. CDR3 sequence reads: CASSSHGLAGVETQYF. Written as DNA, the CDR3 is TGTGCCAGCAGCTCACATGGACTAGCGGGCGTGGAGACCCAGTACTTC.

This clone was recorded only once. The chain carries TRBV19 and TRBJ1-2; tentative D call: TRBD1 (5 bases). V was shortened by 6 bases and J by 4 bases, with 24 bases between the two germline ends. From germline, CDR1 is LNHDA and CDR2 SQIVND (reference sequence). This CDR3 spans 17 amino acids. The CDR3 sequence: CASSPLTRQGGGYGYTF. CDR3 nucleotides: TGTGCCAGTAGCCCTCTGACGCGTCAGGGAGGCGGCTATGGCTACACCTTC.

This clone was seen a handful of times. This chain joins TRBV5-1 and TRBJ2-5, with TRBD1 as a possible D gene (6 bases). The CDR3 has 14 residues. Between the trimmed V and J ends, which lost 2 bases and 2 bases, there was a span of 10 bases. The germline V gene has CDR1 SGHRS and CDR2 YFSETQ. The CDR3 coding sequence is TGCGCCAGCAGCTTCGGGACACCGCAAGAGACCCAGTACTTC. Amino acid sequence: CASSFGTPQETQYF.

This clone was recorded only once. This chain connects TRBV5-1 to TRBJ2-5; the match to TRBD1 covers 9 bases. The CDR3 is 16 amino acids. Trimming at V came to 2 bases and at J to 5 bases, leaving 10 bases not matched to a gene. CDR1 is SGHRS and CDR2 is YFSETQ in the germline V gene. The CDR3 region is CASSLLHRGLGETQYF. CDR3 DNA sequence: TGCGCCAGCAGCTTATTACACAGGGGGCTGGGGGAGACCCAGTACTTC.

The chain employs TRBV15 and TRBJ1-4; D is undetermined. V shed 0 bases and J shed 8 bases, with 25 bases lying between them. The germline gives CDR1 LNHNV, CDR2 YYDKDF (reference sequence). The CDR3 totals 19 residues. The CDR3: CATSREISDSWLEREKLFF. The DNA of the CDR3 is TGTGCCACCAGCAGAGAGATCAGCGACTCCTGGTTAGAGCGAGAAAAACTGTTTTTT.

Here the CDR3 reads CASSQDSTALVYEQYF. The CDR3 bases are TGCGCCAGCAGCCAAGATTCGACAGCGCTCGTCTACGAGCAGTACTTC. The chain has TRBV4-1 and TRBJ2-7; D is possibly TRBD1 (5 bases). The germline CDR1 and CDR2 sequences are MGHRA and YSYEKL. This CDR3 region has 16 residues. Deletions cut 0 bases from V and 3 bases from J, with 15 bases between.

The genes are TRBV28 and TRBJ1-2; 8 bases are a match to TRBD1. The CDR3 is 17 residues long. Trimming took 4 bases from V and 4 from J; bases not matched to a gene: 14. From germline, CDR1 is MDHEN and CDR2 SYDVKM. The CDR3 nucleotides read TGTGCCAGCAGTTCCATGGGGGTCCAGGGGGCCCTCTATGGCTACACCTTC. Protein product: CASSSMGVQGALYGYTF.

This chain connects TRBV27 to TRBJ2-1, with D maybe TRBD1 (5 bases). This CDR3 has 14 residues. Germline loops: CDR1 MNHEY, CDR2 SMNVEV (reference sequence). Trimming removed 2 bases from V and 5 bases from J, with 10 bases in between. The CDR3 coding sequence is TGTGCCAGCAGTTTAAGTGACAGTAACAATGAGCAGTTCTTC. The encoded protein is CASSLSDSNNEQFF.

V usage is TRBV28 and J usage is TRBJ1-5; 7 nucleotides match TRBD1. The junction had 2 bases not matched to a gene; V was cut back by 5 bases and J by 4 bases. The germline V gene has CDR1 MDHEN and CDR2 SYDVKM. This CDR3 is built from 13 residues. The CDR3 sequence: CASSGQVNQPQHF. The CDR3 nucleotides are TGTGCCAGCAGTGGACAGGTAAATCAGCCCCAGCATTTT. The variable domain in full, with the rest retrieved from reference TRBV28 and TRBJ1-5, is DVKVTQSSRYLVKRTGEKVFLECVQDMDHENMFWYRQDPGLGLRLIYFSYDVKMKEKGDIPEGYSVSREKKERFSLILESASTNQTSMYLCASSGQVNQPQHFGDGTRLSIL.

The chain employs TRBV19 and TRBJ1-1; no firm D call. V was pared by 0 bases and J by 0 bases, with 5 bases between. This CDR3 contains 14 residues. In germline, CDR1 is LNHDA, CDR2 SQIVND (reference sequence). The CDR3 coding sequence is TGTGCCAGTAGTATAGACAGGCTGAACACTGAAGCTTTCTTT. It yields the protein CASSIDRLNTEAFF.

This chain's CDR3 is CSARSFAEQYF. DNA for the CDR3: TGCAGTGCTAGGAGCTTCGCCGAGCAGTACTTC. The V and J genes are TRBV20-1 and TRBJ2-7; no definite D call. Trimming left V 3 bases short and J 6 bases short, with 9 bases between. In germline, CDR1 is DFQATT, CDR2 SNEGSKA (reference sequence). The CDR3 has 11 amino acids.

V is TRBV2 and J is TRBJ2-3, with 7 bases matching TRBD1. After removal of 6 bases from V and 2 bases from J, the junction contained 11 bases not matched to a gene. The CDR3 consists of 16 residues. Germline values: CDR1 SNHLY, CDR2 FYNNEI. The CDR3 region has the DNA TGTGCCAGCAGGACCGGGACAGAGATGTCCACAGATACGCAGTATTTT. This encodes CASRTGTEMSTDTQYF.

The rearrangement links TRBV19 to TRBJ2-1; 9 bases fit TRBD2. Germline CDR1 is LNHDA and CDR2 is SQIVND (reference sequence). The CDR3 runs to 19 residues. The trim removed 0 bases at V and 0 bases at J, leaving 9 bases unmatched. DNA for the CDR3: TGTGCCAGTAGTATAGAGAGGCTAGCGGGACTCTTCTCCTACAATGAGCAGTTCTTC. Translation gives CASSIERLAGLFSYNEQFF.

This chain joins TRBV10-2 and TRBJ1-1; D is possibly TRBD1 (6 bases). The CDR3 consists of 14 residues. Between the trimmed V and J ends, which lost 6 bases and 1 base, there was a span of 12 bases. Germline V lookup: CDR1 WSHSY, CDR2 SAAADI. This CDR3 is CASRGQGPNTEAFF. CDR3 bases: TGCGCCAGCAGGGGCCAGGGGCCGAACACTGAAGCTTTCTTT.

J is TRBJ2-3 and V is TRBV7-9; 9 bases line up with TRBD2. The CDR3 contains 15 residues. CDR1 and CDR2 from the germline V gene are SEHNR and FQNEAQ (reference sequence). Trimming at V came to 5 bases and at J to 4 bases, leaving 7 bases not matched to a gene. The CDR3 bases are TGTGCCAGCAGCCCCCCTAGCGGGGTTTCAGATACGCAGTATTTT. Its translation is CASSPPSGVSDTQYF.

This clone has more than one count but fewer than ten. The chain is built from TRBV7-3 and TRBJ2-7; no clear D gene. The germline V gene has CDR1 SGHTA and CDR2 FQGTGA. The CDR3 consists of 13 residues. The V end lost 2 bases, the J end lost 0 bases, and 5 bases lay between the germline ends. The CDR3 region has the DNA TGTGCCAGCAGCTTAGGAGCCTCCTACGAGCAGTACTTC. The encoded protein is CASSLGASYEQYF.

This clone was detected only a few times. CDR3 nucleotide sequence: TGTGCCATCAGTGCCTCTCTCTACAATGAGCAGTTCTTC. This translates into CAISASLYNEQFF. V usage is TRBV10-3 and J usage is TRBJ2-1; no firm D call. Trimming left V 4 bases short and J 3 bases short, with 7 bases between. This CDR3 is 13 amino acids long. CDR1 is ENHRY, CDR2 SYGVKD, per germline.

The chain links TRBV5-1 to TRBJ1-4; 9 bases map to TRBD1. CDR1 SGHRS and CDR2 YFSETQ come from the germline V gene. After removal of 5 bases from V and 6 bases from J, the junction contained 5 bases not matched to a gene. The CDR3 consists of 14 residues. CDR3: CASRSGTGYEKLFF. In nucleotides, the CDR3 is TGCGCCAGCAGGTCCGGGACAGGGTATGAAAAACTGTTTTTT.

This clone appeared once. As DNA, the CDR3 is TGTGCCAGCGGACTAGCGGGAACCTACGAGCAGTACTTC. Residues: CASGLAGTYEQYF. The J gene is TRBJ2-7, the V gene TRBV7-9; 12 bases align to TRBD2. Germline V gene data show CDR1 as SEHNR and CDR2 as FQNEAQ (reference sequence). J was trimmed by 2 bases and V by 8 bases; bases with no gene match: 1. The CDR3 is 13 amino acids.